This note documents a single T cell receptor (beta chain) sequence. The sample originates from a study of blood T cell repertoires in COVID-19. Turning to the study itself: Both acute and convalescent COVID-19 samples were obtained from the United States, Italy and Spain. PBMCs, B-cell-depleted T cells, or T cells provided the cDNA or gDNA that made up the material.

Methods used by the authors: Reference gene primer amplification gave estimated nucleated cell counts. Assay: immunoSEQ multiplex PCR; the TCRdb copy retains only in-frame clones and omits some. V and J calls and clone size are copied from that table; D and trimming were computed from the DNA. The sample lists about 120,000 clones; 70% to 85% were seen once. CDR3 length: 16 amino acids. Germline CDR1 and CDR2: MNHNY and SVGAGI (reference sequence). V dropped 2 bases and J dropped 7; count of bases not matched to a gene: 8. Sequenced material: peripheral blood. The TCR originated in a human donor with acute or convalescent COVID-19. The donor label of this sample is uncertain. V usage is TRBV6-6 and J usage is TRBJ2-2, with 9 bases aligning to TRBD1. The DNA of the CDR3 is TGTGCCAGCAGTTACCACAGGGGGCGTGGAGTCGGGGAGCTGTTTTTT. Amino acids: CASSYHRGRGVGELFF.